Each of the 14 T cell receptor beta chains below was sequenced from the same sample in a study of blood T cell repertoires in COVID-19. Assay used: immunoSEQ multiplex PCR; TCRdb lists only in-frame clones, some missing. The sample lists about 280,000 clones, 85% occurring once. Sequenced sample: peripheral blood. These receptors were collected from a man aged 45 to 65 with active or convalescent COVID-19.

The gene calls are TRBV28 and TRBJ1-2, with unresolved D. This CDR3 contains 12 residues. V gave up 1 base and J gave up 8 bases, with 8 bases separating them. Germline CDR1 and CDR2: MDHEN and SYDVKM. Here the CDR3 reads CASSLFGLGYTF. Written as DNA, the CDR3 is TGTGCCAGCAGTTTATTCGGTCTAGGCTACACCTTC.

The chain employs TRBV11-2 and TRBJ2-2, with 7 bases lining up with TRBD2. V shed 5 bases and J 3 bases; nucleotides not matched to a gene: 3. The CDR3 loop spans 14 amino acids. Germline V CDR1 and CDR2: SGHAT, FQNNGV. The CDR3 loop reads CASSLGLYTGELFF. The CDR3 nucleotides read TGTGCCAGCAGCCTGGGACTATACACCGGGGAGCTGTTTTTT.

The chain combines TRBV9 with TRBJ2-1; D perhaps matches TRBD1 (6 bases). V was shortened by 5 bases and J by 5 bases, with 20 bases between the two germline ends. Germline CDR1 SGDLS, CDR2 YYNGEE. The CDR3 consists of 16 residues. The CDR3 protein is CASSYVGTRGNNEQFF. The CDR3 DNA reads as TGTGCCAGCAGTTATGTCGGTACTAGGGGGAACAATGAGCAGTTCTTC.

The chain employs TRBV30 and TRBJ2-7; 8 bases are a match to TRBD2. Germline-derived CDR1 and CDR2 are GTSNPN and SVGIG (reference sequence). The CDR3 is 14 residues long. V was clipped by 0 bases and J by 3 bases; unmatched bases: 4. The CDR3 sequence is CAWSVSAGDYEQYF. The CDR3 DNA reads as TGTGCCTGGAGTGTATCAGCGGGAGACTACGAGCAGTACTTC. Full variable domain (outside the CDR3, taken from reference TRBV30 and TRBJ2-7): SQTIHQWPATLVQPVGSPLSLECTVEGTSNPNLYWYRQAAGRGLQLLFYSVGIGQISSEVPQNLSASRPQDRQFILSSKKLLLSDSGFYLCAWSVSAGDYEQYFGPGTRLTVT.

This clone was counted a single time. This chain links TRBV11-2 with TRBJ1-2; the match to TRBD1 covers 7 bases. The CDR3 runs 13 residues. V shed 8 bases and J 11 bases; nucleotides not matched to a gene: 14. Per the germline V gene, CDR1 is SGHAT and CDR2 is FQNNGV. The CDR3 region has the DNA TGTGCCAGCCTCCCTCGGGACAGAGGAAGGTACACCTTC. The encoded protein is CASLPRDRGRYTF.

This sequence joins TRBV29-1 and TRBJ2-7, with 7 positions matching TRBD1. Germline V lookup: CDR1 SQVTM, CDR2 ANQGSEA. The trim removed 3 bases at V and 3 bases at J, leaving 5 bases unmatched. This CDR3 has 13 amino acids. The CDR3 sequence is CSVETQGDYEQYF. For the CDR3, the DNA is TGCAGCGTTGAGACTCAGGGGGACTACGAGCAGTACTTC.

Here the CDR3 reads CASKSTGSSAQTQYF. CDR3 sequence (DNA): TGTGCCAGCAAATCGACAGGAAGCTCCGCGCAGACCCAGTACTTC. The chain has TRBV27 and TRBJ2-5, with D perhaps matching TRBD1 (6 bases). Germline V gives CDR1 MNHEY, CDR2 SMNVEV (reference sequence). Trimming cost V 7 bases and J 6 bases, with 21 bases left between them. This CDR3 has 15 residues.

The chain has TRBV11-2 and TRBJ2-1, with unresolved D. Germline V gene sequence: CDR1 SGHAT, CDR2 FQNNGV. The V and J ends lost 6 bases and 7 bases respectively, with 19 bases between them. The CDR3 sequence is 15 residues long. The CDR3 reads CASRKNLVRANEQFF. In DNA form, the CDR3 reads TGTGCCAGCAGAAAAAACCTCGTGCGAGCGAATGAGCAGTTCTTC. The whole variable domain, filled in from reference TRBV11-2 and TRBJ2-1, reads EAGVAQSPRYKIIEKRQSVAFWCNPISGHATLYWYQQILGQGPKLLIQFQNNGVVDDSQLPKDRFSAERLKGVDSTLKIQPAKLEDSAVYLCASRKNLVRANEQFFGPGTRLTVL.

The V call is TRBV24-1, the J call TRBJ2-5; the match to TRBD1 covers 7 bases. This CDR3 comprises 13 residues. Germline V CDR1 and CDR2: KGHDR, SFDVKD. The V gene end was trimmed by 4 bases and the J gene end by 5 bases; junction bases not matched to a gene: 3. The CDR3 spells CATSDSDRETQYF. DNA of the CDR3: TGTGCCACCAGTGACTCGGACAGGGAGACCCAGTACTTC.

The chain is built from TRBV7-2 and TRBJ2-5, with TRBD2 identical over 7 bases. The CDR3 has 14 amino acids. Germline assignment: CDR1 SGHTA and CDR2 FQGNSA. V lost 4 bases to trimming and J lost 5 bases; unmatched junction nucleotides: 7. The CDR3 DNA is TGTGCCAGCAGCTCCGAAGCGGGACGGGAGACCCAGTACTTC. As protein: CASSSEAGRETQYF.

This chain links TRBV5-1 with TRBJ2-5; TRBD2 might be the D (5 bases). Between the trimmed V and J ends, which lost 2 bases and 3 bases, there was a span of 11 bases. Germline V gene data show CDR1 as SGHRS and CDR2 as YFSETQ. This CDR3 region has 14 residues. The CDR3 coding sequence is TGCGCCAGCAGCTTTAATAGCGCCGAAGAGACCCAGTACTTC. Residues: CASSFNSAEETQYF. The complete variable domain, with remaining parts taken from reference TRBV5-1 and TRBJ2-5, reads KAGVTQTPRYLIKTRGQQVTLSCSPISGHRSVSWYQQTPGQGLQFLFEYFSETQRNKGNFPGRFSGRQFSNSRSEMNVSTLELGDSALYLCASSFNSAEETQYFGPGTRLLVL.

The chain is built from TRBV6-5 and TRBJ1-2, with TRBD1 matching 9 bases. CDR1 and CDR2 from the germline V gene are MNHEY and SVGAGI. V gave up 8 bases and J gave up 7 bases; unmatched junction bases: 8. The CDR3 spans 13 residues. In DNA form, the CDR3 reads TGTGCCAGCCTGGGACAGGGAGGTAGTGGCTACACCTTC. Encoded protein: CASLGQGGSGYTF.

The rearrangement links TRBV6-5 to TRBJ2-7; 9 bases are shared with TRBD1. The CDR3 covers 14 residues. CDR1 is MNHEY, CDR2 SVGAGI, per germline. Trimming at V came to 6 bases and at J to 4 bases, leaving 7 bases not matched to a gene. Written as DNA, the CDR3 is TGTGCCAGCAGACCCCCCGGGACAGGGTACGAGCAGTACTTC. Translated: CASRPPGTGYEQYF.

The genes are TRBV4-1 and TRBJ1-1, with D possibly TRBD1 on 6 matching bases. Between the trimmed V and J ends, which lost 1 base and 4 bases, there was a span of 16 bases. CDR3 length: 16 residues. Germline CDR1 MGHRA, CDR2 YSYEKL. The CDR3 region is CASSQVNLRGGTEAFF. The CDR3 bases are TGCGCCAGCAGCCAAGTAAATCTTAGGGGGGGCACTGAAGCTTTCTTT.